The entry below gives a single TCR beta chain sequence along with its context. This specimen belongs to a study of blood T cell repertoires in COVID-19. TCRdb's table, derived via immunoSEQ multiplex PCR, lists solely in-frame clones and lacks some. The repertoire holds some 200,000 clones, about nine tenths seen once, with over 3% in the top ten. V lost 7 bases, J lost 6 bases, and 12 bases stayed unmatched. CDR1 and CDR2 (germline): SQVTM, ANQGSEA. The CDR3 extends over 14 amino acids. The sequenced sample consisted of PBMCs or T cells enriched from blood (not recorded which). The receptor's source is a woman aged 40 to 55 with acute COVID-19. The gene calls are TRBV29-1 and TRBJ2-1, with 7 bases aligning to TRBD1. CDR3 sequence (DNA): TGCAGCGGGGAAGCAGGGGGATGGGTCAATGAGCAGTTCTTC. The encoded protein is CSGEAGGWVNEQFF.